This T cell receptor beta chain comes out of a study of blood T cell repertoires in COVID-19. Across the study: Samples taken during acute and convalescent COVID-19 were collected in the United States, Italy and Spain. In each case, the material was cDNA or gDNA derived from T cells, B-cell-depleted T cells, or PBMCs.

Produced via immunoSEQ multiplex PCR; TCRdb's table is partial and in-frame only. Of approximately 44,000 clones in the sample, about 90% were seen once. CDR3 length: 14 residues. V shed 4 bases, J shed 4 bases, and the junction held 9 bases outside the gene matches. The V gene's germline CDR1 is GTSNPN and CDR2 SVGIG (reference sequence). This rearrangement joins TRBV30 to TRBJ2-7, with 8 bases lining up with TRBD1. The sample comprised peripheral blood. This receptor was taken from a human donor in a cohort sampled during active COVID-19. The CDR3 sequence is CAWMAPGGRYEQYF. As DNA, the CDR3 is TGTGCCTGGATGGCGCCAGGGGGCCGATACGAGCAGTACTTC.